These 15 T cell receptor beta chains came from one sample sequenced in a study of control samples from healthy donors and cancer patients. Clones were sequenced by immunoSEQ multiplex PCR, and TCRdb holds only the in-frame ones, with some missing. Among more than 80,000 clones listed, more than 80% were seen once. Sequenced material: blood. The receptors here all came from a man aged 18-30 years in good health.

This clone appeared a single time. The chain links TRBV15 to TRBJ2-5; 9 nucleotides align to TRBD2. This CDR3 region has 16 residues. V trimming: 0 bases; J trimming: 2 bases; junction bases outside the gene matches: 4. CDR1 is LNHNV, CDR2 YYDKDF, per germline (reference sequence). The CDR3 DNA reads as TGTGCCACCAGCAGAGATGGGCTAGCGGGACAAGAGACCCAGTACTTC. It translates to CATSRDGLAGQETQYF. The whole variable domain, remainder taken from reference TRBV15 and TRBJ2-5, is DAMVIQNPRYQVTQFGKPVTLSCSQTLNHNVMYWYQQKSSQAPKLLFHYYDKDFNNEADTPDNFQSRRPNTSFCFLDIRSPGLGDTAMYLCATSRDGLAGQETQYFGPGTRLLVL.

The V and J genes are TRBV3-1 (or the pseudogene TRBV3-2) and TRBJ1-2; a weak D match, TRBD1 (6 bases). CDR3 length: 14 amino acids. The V end lost 4 bases, the J end lost 0 bases, and 9 bases lay between the germline ends. The germline V gene encodes CDR1 LGHDT and CDR2 YNNKEL (reference sequence). As DNA, the CDR3 is TGTGCCAGCAGCCCTGGGGGGCCTAACTATGGCTACACCTTC. Its protein is CASSPGGPNYGYTF.

The rearrangement links TRBV6-4 to TRBJ2-1, with a weak D call TRBD1 (5 bases). The ends were cut back, 6 bases at V and 9 bases at J, with 12 bases in the middle. This CDR3 contains 12 residues. CDR1 and CDR2 from the germline V gene are MRHNA and SNTAGT. The CDR3 loop is CASSPSTGEQFF. CDR3 DNA: TGTGCCAGCAGCCCCTCAACAGGTGAGCAGTTCTTC.

The chain joins TRBV9 to TRBJ2-5; weak D call: TRBD2 (7 bases). Trimming left V 6 bases short and J 5 bases short, with 14 bases between. The germline gives CDR1 SGDLS, CDR2 YYNGEE. The CDR3 sequence is 13 residues long. CDR3 DNA: TGTGCCAGCACCCCGGGGGGCGGGGAGACCCAGTACTTC. Protein sequence: CASTPGGGETQYF.

The chain combines TRBV7-8 with TRBJ1-1; D is unclear. This CDR3 has 16 residues. V gave up 1 base and J gave up 0 bases, with 12 bases separating them. Per germline, CDR1 SGHVS and CDR2 FQNEAQ. The DNA of the CDR3 is TGTGCCAGCAGCTTAGGGGGATTTGGGATGAACACTGAAGCTTTCTTT. This codes for CASSLGGFGMNTEAFF.

This sequence joins TRBV19 and TRBJ1-6; D is uncertain. Germline V gives CDR1 LNHDA, CDR2 SQIVND (reference sequence). This CDR3 spans 15 amino acids. Trimming stripped 5 bases from V and 11 bases from J, with 19 bases between. The CDR3 here is CASSPPPAWRAPLHF. Here the CDR3 DNA reads TGTGCCAGTAGTCCGCCTCCGGCCTGGAGGGCACCCCTCCACTTT.

The V gene is TRBV9, the J gene TRBJ2-1; D gene ambiguous. This CDR3 contains 13 residues. Trimming pared 4 bases from V and 7 bases from J, leaving 12 bases between. Germline V gene data show CDR1 as SGDLS and CDR2 as YYNGEE. The CDR3 region is CASSSHPMNEQFF. The CDR3 bases are TGTGCCAGCAGCTCCCACCCAATGAATGAGCAGTTCTTC.

This clone has just one count. V usage is TRBV5-1 and J usage is TRBJ1-5; D is undetermined. Germline lookup yields CDR1 SGHRS and CDR2 YFSETQ. V was trimmed by 0 bases and J by 4 bases, leaving 5 bases between them. The CDR3 sequence is 13 residues long. In DNA form, the CDR3 reads TGCGCCAGCAGCTTGGCCGAAAATCAGCCCCAGCATTTT. Translating it yields CASSLAENQPQHF.

The chain is built from TRBV7-9 and TRBJ2-7; 7 bases match TRBD2. Trimming took 3 bases from V and 0 from J; bases not matched to a gene: 2. The V gene's germline CDR1 is SEHNR and CDR2 FQNEAQ (reference sequence). The CDR3 spans 14 residues. CDR3 sequence (DNA): TGTGCCAGCAGCTTCCGGGACTACTCCTACGAGCAGTACTTC. Protein: CASSFRDYSYEQYF.

The chain uses TRBV19 and TRBJ2-3; TRBD2 might be the D (6 bases). Germline lookup yields CDR1 LNHDA and CDR2 SQIVND (reference sequence). The CDR3 extends over 13 amino acids. With 1 base removed from V and 6 bases from J, the gap between germline ends came to 8 bases. This CDR3 is CASSIGGVDTQYF. DNA for the CDR3: TGTGCCAGTAGTATAGGCGGGGTGGATACGCAGTATTTT. Using reference TRBV19 and TRBJ2-3 for the parts outside the CDR3, the full variable domain is DGGITQSPKYLFRKEGQNVTLSCEQNLNHDAMYWYRQDPGQGLRLIYYSQIVNDFQKGDIAEGYSVSREKKESFPLTVTSAQKNPTAFYLCASSIGGVDTQYFGPGTRLTVL.

The J gene is TRBJ1-1, the V gene TRBV3-1 (or the pseudogene TRBV3-2); D uncertain. Germline CDR1 is LGHDT and CDR2 is YNNKEL (reference sequence). V lost 1 base and J 1 base, leaving 10 bases between the germline ends. The CDR3 extends over 15 amino acids. Here the CDR3 reads CASSQGTHKNTEAFF. CDR3 in DNA: TGTGCCAGCAGCCAAGGGACTCACAAGAACACTGAAGCTTTCTTT.

This clone showed up just once. The rearrangement uses TRBV3-1 (or the pseudogene TRBV3-2) and TRBJ1-1; TRBD1 matches at 9 bases. This CDR3 is 18 amino acids long. Per germline, CDR1 LGHDT and CDR2 YNNKEL (reference sequence). Trimming at V came to 4 bases and at J to 6 bases, leaving 18 bases not matched to a gene. In nucleotides, the CDR3 is TGTGCCAGCAGCCCAATCGTTGGGACAGGGCCTAGAATGGCTGAAGCTTTCTTT. Amino acid sequence: CASSPIVGTGPRMAEAFF.

The CDR3 loop reads CASSEALPGIDGYTF. The CDR3 coding sequence is TGTGCCAGCAGTGAAGCGCTTCCAGGGATCGATGGCTACACCTTC. This chain uses TRBV2 with TRBJ1-2, with D maybe TRBD1 (5 bases). The V end was cut by 0 bases, the J end by 6 bases, with 14 bases between. Germline CDR1 SNHLY, CDR2 FYNNEI. The CDR3 runs 15 residues.

The chain carries TRBV7-2 and TRBJ1-2; D may be TRBD1 (5 bases). Trimming stripped 1 base from V and 2 bases from J, with 11 bases between. Germline values: CDR1 SGHTA, CDR2 FQGNSA. This CDR3 region has 15 residues. Here the CDR3 reads CASSLGAGRNYGYTF. CDR3 sequence (DNA): TGTGCCAGCAGCTTAGGAGCAGGGCGGAACTATGGCTACACCTTC.

This chain connects TRBV7-8 to TRBJ1-4; D call uncertain. The V end lost 4 bases, the J end lost 8 bases, and 23 bases lay between the germline ends. This CDR3 is 17 amino acids long. Germline lookup yields CDR1 SGHVS and CDR2 FQNEAQ. The CDR3 spells CASSSGVGSGRGEKLFF. CDR3 sequence (DNA): TGTGCCAGCAGCTCCGGAGTAGGTTCGGGGAGAGGGGAAAAACTGTTTTTT. The variable domain in full, with the rest retrieved from reference TRBV7-8 and TRBJ1-4, is GAGVSQSPRYKVAKRGQDVALRCDPISGHVSLFWYQQALGQGPEFLTYFQNEAQLDKSGLPSDRFFAERPEGSVSTLKIQRTQQEDSAVYLCASSSGVGSGRGEKLFFGSGTQLSVL.